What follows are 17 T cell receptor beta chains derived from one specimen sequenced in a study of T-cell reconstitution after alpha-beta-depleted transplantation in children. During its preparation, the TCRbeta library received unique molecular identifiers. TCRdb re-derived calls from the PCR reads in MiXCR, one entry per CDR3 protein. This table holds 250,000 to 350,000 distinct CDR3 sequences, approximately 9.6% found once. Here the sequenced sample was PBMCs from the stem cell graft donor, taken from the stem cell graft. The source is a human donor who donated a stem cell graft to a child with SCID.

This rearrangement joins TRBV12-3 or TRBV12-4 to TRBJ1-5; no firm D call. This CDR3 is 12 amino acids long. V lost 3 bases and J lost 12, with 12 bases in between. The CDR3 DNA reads TGTGCCAGCAGTTTTAGTGGACGAGTCCAGCATTTT. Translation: CASSFSGRVQHF.

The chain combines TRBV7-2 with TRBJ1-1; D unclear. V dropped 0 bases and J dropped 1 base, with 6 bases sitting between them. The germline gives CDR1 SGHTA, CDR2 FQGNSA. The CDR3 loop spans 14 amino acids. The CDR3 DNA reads TGTGCCAGCAGCTTAGCCCCCTGGAACACTGAAGCTTTCTTT. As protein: CASSLAPWNTEAFF.

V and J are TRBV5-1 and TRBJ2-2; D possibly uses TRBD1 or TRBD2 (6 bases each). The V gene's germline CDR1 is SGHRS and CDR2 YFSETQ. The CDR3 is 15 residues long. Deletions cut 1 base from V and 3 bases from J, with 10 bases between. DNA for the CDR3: TGCGCCAGCAGCTTGCTCGGGGGCGACACCGGGGAGCTGTTTTTT. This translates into CASSLLGGDTGELFF.

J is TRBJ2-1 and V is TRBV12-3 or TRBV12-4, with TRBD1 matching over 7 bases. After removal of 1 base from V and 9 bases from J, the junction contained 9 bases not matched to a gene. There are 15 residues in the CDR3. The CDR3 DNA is TGTGCCAGCAGTTTAGAACAGGGGTTCCTGATTGAGCAGTTCTTC. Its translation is CASSLEQGFLIEQFF.

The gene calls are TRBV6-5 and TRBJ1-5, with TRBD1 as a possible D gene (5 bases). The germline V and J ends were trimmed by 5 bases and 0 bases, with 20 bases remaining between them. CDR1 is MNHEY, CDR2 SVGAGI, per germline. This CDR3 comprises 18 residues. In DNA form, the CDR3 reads TGTGCCAGCAGTACTCCCCTACAGGAGGGGAATAGCAATCAGCCCCAGCATTTT. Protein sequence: CASSTPLQEGNSNQPQHF.

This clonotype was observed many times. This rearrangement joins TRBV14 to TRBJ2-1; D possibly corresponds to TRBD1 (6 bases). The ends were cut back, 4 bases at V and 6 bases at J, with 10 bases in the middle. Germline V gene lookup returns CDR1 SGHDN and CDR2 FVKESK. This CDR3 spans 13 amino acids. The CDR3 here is CASSPPDSNEQFF. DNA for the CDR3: TGTGCCAGCAGCCCCCCGGACAGCAATGAGCAGTTCTTC.

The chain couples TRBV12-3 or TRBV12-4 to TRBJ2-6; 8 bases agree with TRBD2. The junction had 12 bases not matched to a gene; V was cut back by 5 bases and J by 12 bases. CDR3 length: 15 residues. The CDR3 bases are TGTGCCAGCAGTGCCCCCTCCGGGGGGGCCCCCGTCCTGACTTTC. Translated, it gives CASSAPSGGAPVLTF.

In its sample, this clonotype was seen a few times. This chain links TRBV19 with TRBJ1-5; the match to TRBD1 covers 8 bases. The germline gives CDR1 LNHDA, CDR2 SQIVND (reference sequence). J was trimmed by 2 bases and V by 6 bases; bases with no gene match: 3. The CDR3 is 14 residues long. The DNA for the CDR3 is TGTGCCAGTAGGCCAGGGGGCGGCAATCAGCCCCAGCATTTT. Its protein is CASRPGGGNQPQHF.

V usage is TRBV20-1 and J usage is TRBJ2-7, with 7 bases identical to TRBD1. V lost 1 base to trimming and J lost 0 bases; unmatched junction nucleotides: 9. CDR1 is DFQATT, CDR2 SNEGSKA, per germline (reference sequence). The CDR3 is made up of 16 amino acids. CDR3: CSARVVGRGTSYEQYF. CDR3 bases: TGCAGTGCTAGAGTAGTGGGCAGGGGGACCTCCTACGAGCAGTACTTC.

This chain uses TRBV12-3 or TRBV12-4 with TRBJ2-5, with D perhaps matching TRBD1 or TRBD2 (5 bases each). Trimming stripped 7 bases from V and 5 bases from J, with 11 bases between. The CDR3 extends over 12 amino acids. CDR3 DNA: TGTGCCAGCACCGTGTGGGGGGAGACCCAGTACTTC. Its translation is CASTVWGETQYF.

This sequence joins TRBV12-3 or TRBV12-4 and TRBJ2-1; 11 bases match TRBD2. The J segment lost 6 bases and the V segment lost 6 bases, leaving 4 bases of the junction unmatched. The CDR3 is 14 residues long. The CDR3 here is CASRSSGGPNEQFF. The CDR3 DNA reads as TGTGCCAGCAGGTCTAGCGGGGGGCCCAATGAGCAGTTCTTC.

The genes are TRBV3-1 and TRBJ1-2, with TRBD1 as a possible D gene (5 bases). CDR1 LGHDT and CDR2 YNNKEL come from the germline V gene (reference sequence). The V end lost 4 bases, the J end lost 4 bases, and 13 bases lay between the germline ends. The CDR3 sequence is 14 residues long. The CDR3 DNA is TGTGCCAGCAGCCCGCCGGGGGGAGCCTATGGCTACACCTTC. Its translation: CASSPPGGAYGYTF. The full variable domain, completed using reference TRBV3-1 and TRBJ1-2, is DTAVSQTPKYLVTQMGNDKSIKCEQNLGHDTMYWYKQDSKKFLKIMFSYNNKELIINETVPNRFSPKSPDKAHLNLHINSLELGDSAVYFCASSPPGGAYGYTFGSGTRLTVV.

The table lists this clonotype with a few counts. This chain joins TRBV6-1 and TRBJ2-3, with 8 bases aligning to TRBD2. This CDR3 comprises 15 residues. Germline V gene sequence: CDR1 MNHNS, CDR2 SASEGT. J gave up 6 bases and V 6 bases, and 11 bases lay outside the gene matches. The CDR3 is CASRTSAGGSDTQYF. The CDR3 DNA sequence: TGTGCCAGCAGGACTAGCGCGGGGGGTAGTGATACGCAGTATTTT.

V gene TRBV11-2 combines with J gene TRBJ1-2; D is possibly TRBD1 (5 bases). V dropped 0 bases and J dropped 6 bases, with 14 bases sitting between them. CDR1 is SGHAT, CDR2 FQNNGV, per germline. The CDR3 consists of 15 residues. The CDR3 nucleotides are TGTGCCAGCAGCTTAGATTTGGTGGGGCGCGATGGCTACACCTTC. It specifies CASSLDLVGRDGYTF.

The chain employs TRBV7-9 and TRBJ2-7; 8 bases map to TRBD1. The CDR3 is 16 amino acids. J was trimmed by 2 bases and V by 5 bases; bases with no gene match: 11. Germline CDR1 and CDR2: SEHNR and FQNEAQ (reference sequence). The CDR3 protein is CASSADRGSRPYEQYF. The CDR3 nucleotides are TGTGCCAGCAGCGCTGACAGGGGTTCGAGGCCCTACGAGCAGTACTTC. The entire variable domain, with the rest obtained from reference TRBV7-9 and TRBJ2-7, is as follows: DTGVSQNPRHKITKRGQNVTFRCDPISEHNRLYWYRQTLGQGPEFLTYFQNEAQLEKSRLLSDRFSAERPKGSFSTLEIQRTEQGDSAMYLCASSADRGSRPYEQYFGPGTRLTVT.

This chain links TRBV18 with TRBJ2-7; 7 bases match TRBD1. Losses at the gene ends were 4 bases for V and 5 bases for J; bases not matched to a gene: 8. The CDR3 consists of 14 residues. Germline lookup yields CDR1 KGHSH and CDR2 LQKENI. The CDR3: CASSRPQGFNEQYF. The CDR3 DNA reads TGTGCCAGCTCACGCCCACAGGGGTTCAACGAGCAGTACTTC.

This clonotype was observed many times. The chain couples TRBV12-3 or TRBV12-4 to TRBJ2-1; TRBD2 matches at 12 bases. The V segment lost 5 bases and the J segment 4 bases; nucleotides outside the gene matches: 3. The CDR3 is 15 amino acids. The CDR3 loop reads CASSRTSGAYNEQFF. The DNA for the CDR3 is TGTGCCAGCAGTCGGACTAGCGGGGCTTACAATGAGCAGTTCTTC.